This T cell receptor (beta chain) was sequenced in a study of spatial heterogeneity in lung cancer. Study-wide context: Detection consistently yielded more beta chains than alpha chains.

Each CDR3 protein gets one entry after TCRdb re-called the 5' RACE reads with MiXCR. The table lists about 82,000 distinct CDR3 sequences, roughly an eighth of them singletons, with around 4.3% in the top ten. This clonotype was counted only a few times. Time point noted: sample taken at primary tumor resection. In each case, whole RNA from tumor, nontumor lung or frozen PBMC was sequenced unsorted. V lost 3 bases to trimming and J lost 0 bases, with 14 bases between them. The CDR3 sequence is 16 residues long. Germline CDR1 reads MNHEY; CDR2 reads SVGAGI. The material sequenced was PBMCs, taken at surgery. The V gene is TRBV6-5, the J gene TRBJ1-2, with a possible D match to TRBD1 (5 bases). The source is a male donor with early-stage non-small cell lung cancer. The CDR3 here is CASSYSGQASNYGYTF. In DNA form, the CDR3 reads TGTGCCAGCAGTTATTCAGGGCAGGCATCTAACTATGGCTACACCTTC.